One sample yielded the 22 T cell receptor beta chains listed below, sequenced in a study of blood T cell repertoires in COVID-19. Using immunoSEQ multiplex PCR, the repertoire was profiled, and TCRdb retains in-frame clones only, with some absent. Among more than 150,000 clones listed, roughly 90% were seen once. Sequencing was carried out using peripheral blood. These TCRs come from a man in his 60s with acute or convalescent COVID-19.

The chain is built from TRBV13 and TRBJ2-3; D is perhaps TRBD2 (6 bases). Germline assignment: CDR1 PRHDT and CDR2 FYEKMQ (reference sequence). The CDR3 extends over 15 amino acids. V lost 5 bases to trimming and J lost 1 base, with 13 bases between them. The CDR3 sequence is CASSPTGTRTDTQYF. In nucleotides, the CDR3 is TGTGCCAGCAGCCCCACCGGGACTCGCACAGATACGCAGTATTTT. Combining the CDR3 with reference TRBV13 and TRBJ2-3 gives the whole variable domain AAGVIQSPRHLIKEKRETATLKCYPIPRHDTVYWYQQGPGQDPQFLISFYEKMQSDKGSIPDRFSAQQFSDYHSELNMSSLELGDSALYFCASSPTGTRTDTQYFGPGTRLTVL.

CDR3 sequence: CASSPDGTASTPLHF. DNA of the CDR3: TGTGCCAGCAGCCCAGATGGGACAGCCTCAACACCCCTCCACTTT. The chain joins TRBV21-1 to TRBJ1-6; the table's D call, TRBD1, has no DNA check behind it. TRBV21-1 is reported as a pseudogene. This CDR3 comprises 15 residues.

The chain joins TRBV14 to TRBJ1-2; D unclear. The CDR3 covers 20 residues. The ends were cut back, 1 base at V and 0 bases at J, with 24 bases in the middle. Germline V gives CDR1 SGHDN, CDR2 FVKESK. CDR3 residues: CASSQGHSTLLIGANYGYTF. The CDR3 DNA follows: TGTGCCAGCAGCCAAGGACACAGTACCCTATTAATTGGCGCTAACTATGGCTACACCTTC. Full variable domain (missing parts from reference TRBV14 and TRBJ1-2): EAGVTQFPSHSVIEKGQTVTLRCDPISGHDNLYWYRRVMGKEIKFLLHFVKESKQDESGMPNNRFLAERTGGTYSTLKVQPAELEDSGVYFCASSQGHSTLLIGANYGYTFGSGTRLTVV.

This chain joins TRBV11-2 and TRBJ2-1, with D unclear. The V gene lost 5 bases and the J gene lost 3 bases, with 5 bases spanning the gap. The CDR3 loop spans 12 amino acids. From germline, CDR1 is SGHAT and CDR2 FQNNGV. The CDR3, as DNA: TGTGCCAGCAGCCCCAACTACAATGAGCAGTTCTTC. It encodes CASSPNYNEQFF.

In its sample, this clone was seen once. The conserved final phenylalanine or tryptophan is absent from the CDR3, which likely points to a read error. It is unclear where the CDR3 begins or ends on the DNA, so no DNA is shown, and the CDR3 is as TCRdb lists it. This chain's CDR3 is CASSLAGAGI. The chain carries TRBV5-4 and TRBJ2-7; TRBD1, the table's D call, lacks a check against the DNA. From its first to its last residue, the CDR3 has 10 amino acids. From germline, CDR1 is SGHNT and CDR2 YYREEE (reference sequence).

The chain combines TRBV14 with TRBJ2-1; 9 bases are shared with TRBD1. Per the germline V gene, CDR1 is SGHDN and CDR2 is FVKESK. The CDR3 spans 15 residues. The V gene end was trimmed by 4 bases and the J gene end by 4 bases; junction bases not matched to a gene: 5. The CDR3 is CASSPGTGLYNEQFF. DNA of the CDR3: TGTGCCAGCAGCCCCGGGACAGGGCTATACAATGAGCAGTTCTTC.

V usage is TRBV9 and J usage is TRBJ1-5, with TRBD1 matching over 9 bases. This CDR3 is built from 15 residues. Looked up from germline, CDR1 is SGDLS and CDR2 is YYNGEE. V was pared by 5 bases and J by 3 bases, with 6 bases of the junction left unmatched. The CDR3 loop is CASSIGTGNNQPQHF. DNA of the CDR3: TGTGCCAGCAGTATCGGGACAGGGAACAATCAGCCCCAGCATTTT.

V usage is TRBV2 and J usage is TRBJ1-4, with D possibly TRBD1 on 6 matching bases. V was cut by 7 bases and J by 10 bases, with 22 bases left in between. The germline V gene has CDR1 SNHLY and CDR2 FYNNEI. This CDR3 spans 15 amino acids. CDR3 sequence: CASNQNRQASGKLFF. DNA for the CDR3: TGTGCCAGCAATCAGAATCGACAGGCATCGGGAAAACTGTTTTTT. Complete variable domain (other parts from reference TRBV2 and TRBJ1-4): EPEVTQTPSHQVTQMGQEVILRCVPISNHLYFYWYRQILGQKVEFLVSFYNNEISEKSEIFDDQFSVERPDGSNFTLKIRSTKLEDSAMYFCASNQNRQASGKLFFGSGTQLSVL.

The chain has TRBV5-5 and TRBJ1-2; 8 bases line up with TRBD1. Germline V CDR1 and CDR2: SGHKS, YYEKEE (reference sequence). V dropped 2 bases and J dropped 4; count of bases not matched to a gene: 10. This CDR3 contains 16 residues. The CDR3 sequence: CASSFGGTGGAYGYTF. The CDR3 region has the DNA TGTGCCAGCAGCTTTGGGGGAACAGGGGGAGCCTATGGCTACACCTTC.

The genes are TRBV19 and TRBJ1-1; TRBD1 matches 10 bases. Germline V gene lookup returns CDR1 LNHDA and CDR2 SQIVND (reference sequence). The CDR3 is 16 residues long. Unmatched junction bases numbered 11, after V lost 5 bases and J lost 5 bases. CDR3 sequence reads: CASSFRDRGPRTEAFF. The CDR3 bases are TGTGCCAGTAGTTTCCGGGACAGGGGCCCGAGGACTGAAGCTTTCTTT.

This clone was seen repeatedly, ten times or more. The CDR3 DNA is TGTGCCAGCAGTTTAGGGGCGAACACTGAAGCTTTCTTT. Translated: CASSLGANTEAFF. The rearrangement uses TRBV12-3 or TRBV12-4 and TRBJ1-1, with D unclear. Trimming cost V 1 base and J 1 base, with 4 bases left between them. The CDR3 totals 13 residues.

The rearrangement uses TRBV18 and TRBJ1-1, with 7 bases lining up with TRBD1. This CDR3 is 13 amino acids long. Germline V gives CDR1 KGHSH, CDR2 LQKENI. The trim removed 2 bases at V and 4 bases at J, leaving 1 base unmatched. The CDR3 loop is CASSPDRVTEAFF. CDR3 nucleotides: TGTGCCAGCTCACCAGACAGGGTCACTGAAGCTTTCTTT. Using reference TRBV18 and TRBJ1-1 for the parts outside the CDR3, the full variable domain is NAGVMQNPRHLVRRRGQEARLRCSPMKGHSHVYWYRQLPEEGLKFMVYLQKENIIDESGMPKERFSAEFPKEGPSILRIQQVVRGDSAAYFCASSPDRVTEAFFGQGTRLTVV.

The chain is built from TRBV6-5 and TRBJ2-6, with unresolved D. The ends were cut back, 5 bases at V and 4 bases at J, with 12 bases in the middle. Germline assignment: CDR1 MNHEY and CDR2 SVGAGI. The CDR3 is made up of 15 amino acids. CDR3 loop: CASSPSLPGANVLTF. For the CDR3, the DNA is TGTGCCAGCAGTCCCTCACTTCCGGGGGCCAACGTCCTGACTTTC.

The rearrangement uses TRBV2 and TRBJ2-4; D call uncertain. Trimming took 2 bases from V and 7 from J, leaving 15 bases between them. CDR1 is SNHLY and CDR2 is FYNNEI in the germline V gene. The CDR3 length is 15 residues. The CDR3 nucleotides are TGTGCCAGCAGTGAACCGTCGTCAACCTATAACATTCAGTACTTC. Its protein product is CASSEPSSTYNIQYF.

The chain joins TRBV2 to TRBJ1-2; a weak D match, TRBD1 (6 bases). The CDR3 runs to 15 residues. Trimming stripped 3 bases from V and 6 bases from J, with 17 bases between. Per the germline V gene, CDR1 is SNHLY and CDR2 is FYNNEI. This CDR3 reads CASSDASQGRHGYTF. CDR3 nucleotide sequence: TGTGCCAGCAGTGATGCCTCTCAGGGGAGACATGGCTACACCTTC.

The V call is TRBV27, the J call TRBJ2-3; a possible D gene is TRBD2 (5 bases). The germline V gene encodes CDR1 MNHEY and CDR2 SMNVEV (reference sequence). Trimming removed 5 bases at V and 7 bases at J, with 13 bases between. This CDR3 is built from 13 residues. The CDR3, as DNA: TGTGCCAGCAGTACCCGGACTCCTAATACGCAGTATTTT. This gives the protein CASSTRTPNTQYF.

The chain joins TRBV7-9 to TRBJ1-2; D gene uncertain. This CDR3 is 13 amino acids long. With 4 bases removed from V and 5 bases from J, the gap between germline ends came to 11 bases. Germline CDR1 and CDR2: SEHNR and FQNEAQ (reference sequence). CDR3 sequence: CASSSPKDYGYTF. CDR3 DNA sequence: TGTGCCAGCAGCTCCCCTAAAGATTATGGCTACACCTTC.

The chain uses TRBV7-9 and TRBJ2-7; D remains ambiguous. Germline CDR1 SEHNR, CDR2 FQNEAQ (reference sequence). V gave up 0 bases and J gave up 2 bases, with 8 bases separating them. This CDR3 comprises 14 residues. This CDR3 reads CASSLAGRTYEQYF. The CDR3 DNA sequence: TGTGCCAGCAGCTTAGCGGGCAGAACCTACGAGCAGTACTTC.

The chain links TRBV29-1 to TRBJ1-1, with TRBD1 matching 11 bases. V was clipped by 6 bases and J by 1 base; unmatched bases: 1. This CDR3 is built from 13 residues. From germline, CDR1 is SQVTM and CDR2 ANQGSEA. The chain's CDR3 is CSVGTGGNTEAFF. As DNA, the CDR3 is TGCAGCGTGGGGACAGGGGGGAACACTGAAGCTTTCTTT.

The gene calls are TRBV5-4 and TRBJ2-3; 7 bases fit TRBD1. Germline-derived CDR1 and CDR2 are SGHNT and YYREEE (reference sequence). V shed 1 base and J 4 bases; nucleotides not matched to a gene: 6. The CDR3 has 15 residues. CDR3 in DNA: TGTGCCAGCAGCTTGTACAGGGGCGGGTCAGATACGCAGTATTTT. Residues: CASSLYRGGSDTQYF.

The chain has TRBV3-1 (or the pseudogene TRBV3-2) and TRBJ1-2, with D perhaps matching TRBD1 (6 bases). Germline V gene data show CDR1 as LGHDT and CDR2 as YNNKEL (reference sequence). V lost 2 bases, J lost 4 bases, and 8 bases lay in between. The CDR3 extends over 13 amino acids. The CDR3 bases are TGTGCCAGCAGCCAACAGGGGATCTATGGCTACACCTTC. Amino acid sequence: CASSQQGIYGYTF.

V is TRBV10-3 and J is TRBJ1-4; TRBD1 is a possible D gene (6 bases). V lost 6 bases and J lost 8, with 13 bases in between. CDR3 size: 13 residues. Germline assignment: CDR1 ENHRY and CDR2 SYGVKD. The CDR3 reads CAISTTGFEKLFF. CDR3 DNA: TGTGCCATCAGCACTACAGGGTTCGAAAAACTGTTTTTT.